A single sample is the source of the 21 T cell receptor beta chains below, sequenced in a study of T cells in Graves' hyperthyroidism and ophthalmopathy. What was amplified from RNA transcripts were TCR beta CDR3 regions. HTBI primers drove first-round RT-PCR of the TCR CDR3. TCRdb redid the calling of the multiplex PCR reads with MiXCR, one entry per CDR3 protein. The table has some 700,000 distinct CDR3 sequences, approximately 15% seen once; the top ten hold roughly 15%. What was sequenced was blood. Receptors originate from a man aged 45-60 years with Graves' hyperthyroidism.

This chain connects TRBV6-1 to TRBJ1-3, with 8 bases that match TRBD1. Germline-derived CDR1 and CDR2 are MNHNS and SASEGT. J lost 4 bases, V lost 5 bases, and 4 bases had no gene match. This CDR3 is built from 14 residues. The CDR3 nucleotides read TGTGCCAGCAGTCCAAGGACAGGGGGAAACACCATATATTTT. Residues: CASSPRTGGNTIYF.

V and J are TRBV6-2 or TRBV6-3 and TRBJ2-7; the match to TRBD1 covers 10 bases. J gave up 5 bases and V 4 bases, and 8 bases lay outside the gene matches. Germline CDR1 MNHEY, CDR2 SVGEGT. The CDR3 sequence is 15 residues long. The CDR3 loop reads CASSSPGQGSHEQYF. The CDR3 bases are TGTGCCAGCAGTTCCCCGGGACAGGGGTCACACGAGCAGTACTTC.

This clonotype was seen repeatedly, ten times or more. This rearrangement joins TRBV28 to TRBJ2-7; 7 bases line up with TRBD1. Trimming at V came to 4 bases and at J to 3 bases, leaving 6 bases not matched to a gene. The CDR3 is made up of 14 amino acids. Per germline, CDR1 MDHEN and CDR2 SYDVKM. CDR3 nucleotides: TGTGCCAGCAGTTCTCGGACAGGCTTCTACGAGCAGTACTTC. This encodes CASSSRTGFYEQYF.

This clonotype was detected ten times or more. The genes are TRBV20-1 and TRBJ2-7; D not resolved. From germline, CDR1 is DFQATT and CDR2 SNEGSKA (reference sequence). This CDR3 is 12 amino acids long. V shed 2 bases and J shed 3 bases, with 8 bases lying between them. CDR3 DNA sequence: TGCAGTGCTAGAATGTCAGACTACGAGCAGTACTTC. Translation: CSARMSDYEQYF.

This clonotype was seen many times. This sequence joins TRBV12-3 or TRBV12-4 and TRBJ1-5; D uncertain. V gave up 7 bases and J gave up 7 bases, with 14 bases separating them. CDR3 size: 13 residues. CDR3 nucleotide sequence: TGTGCCAGCACCCCAAACGAGAGACAGCCCCAGCATTTT. This gives the protein CASTPNERQPQHF.

This clonotype has at least ten counts. The chain links TRBV20-1 to TRBJ2-1; 10 bases are a match to TRBD2. Germline V gene lookup returns CDR1 DFQATT and CDR2 SNEGSKA (reference sequence). V shed 2 bases and J 8 bases; nucleotides not matched to a gene: 6. The CDR3 extends over 14 amino acids. The CDR3 spells CSARPSGRTDEQFF. CDR3 nucleotides: TGCAGTGCTAGACCTAGCGGGAGAACTGATGAGCAGTTCTTC.

This clonotype was detected a few times. V and J are TRBV20-1 and TRBJ2-3, with 11 nucleotides matching TRBD2. The germline V gene encodes CDR1 DFQATT and CDR2 SNEGSKA (reference sequence). The CDR3 runs to 16 residues. J gave up 7 bases and V 1 base, and 10 bases lay outside the gene matches. CDR3 sequence: CSARVGTSGLGNTQYF. The CDR3, as DNA: TGCAGTGCTAGAGTAGGGACTAGCGGCCTAGGAAATACGCAGTATTTT.

This clonotype was seen repeatedly, ten times or more. J is TRBJ1-1 and V is TRBV19, with 7 nucleotides matching TRBD1. The CDR3 length is 13 residues. Trimming took 5 bases from V and 8 from J; bases not matched to a gene: 8. Germline loops: CDR1 LNHDA, CDR2 SQIVND (reference sequence). The CDR3 sequence is CASSSKTGSEAFF. The CDR3 DNA reads as TGTGCCAGTAGTTCCAAGACAGGGTCAGAAGCTTTCTTT.

This clonotype was counted only a few times. The rearrangement joins TRBV29-1 to TRBJ1-2; possibly TRBD1 for D (5 bases). The CDR3 sequence is 13 residues long. Trimming cost V 7 bases and J 0 bases, with 12 bases left between them. The V gene's germline CDR1 is SQVTM and CDR2 ANQGSEA. This chain's CDR3 is CSAETATNYGYTF. The CDR3, as DNA: TGCAGCGCTGAGACAGCTACTAACTATGGCTACACCTTC.

The rearrangement uses TRBV29-1 and TRBJ2-1, with D possibly matching TRBD1 (8 bases). CDR1 SQVTM and CDR2 ANQGSEA come from the germline V gene. V was cut by 6 bases and J by 6 bases, with 21 bases left in between. This CDR3 spans 15 amino acids. This chain's CDR3 is CSVDTTGGDLNEQFF. The CDR3 region has the DNA TGCAGCGTAGACACAACAGGGGGGGACCTCAATGAGCAGTTCTTC.

This clonotype has a count of ten or more. This rearrangement joins TRBV6-5 to TRBJ2-7; D gene uncertain. The CDR3 loop spans 14 amino acids. V was cut by 2 bases and J by 0 bases, with 8 bases left in between. The germline gives CDR1 MNHEY, CDR2 SVGAGI. CDR3 nucleotides: TGTGCCAGCAGTTACGACCAGATCTCCTACGAGCAGTACTTC. It codes for CASSYDQISYEQYF.

This clonotype was counted only a few times. CDR3: CASSLVAGFGVNQPQHF. As DNA, the CDR3 is TGTGCCAGCAGCTTAGTGGCCGGGTTTGGGGTCAATCAGCCCCAGCATTTT. The chain combines TRBV7-2 with TRBJ1-5; D ambiguous. Trimming left V 1 base short and J 3 bases short, with 16 bases between. Germline-derived CDR1 and CDR2 are SGHTA and FQGNSA. The CDR3 contains 17 residues.

This chain connects TRBV7-2 to TRBJ1-2; tentative D call: TRBD1 (5 bases). This CDR3 has 14 amino acids. CDR1 is SGHTA, CDR2 FQGNSA, per germline. V lost 7 bases and J lost 2, with 14 bases in between. The CDR3 loop reads CASTKQERNYGYTF. The CDR3 DNA is TGTGCCAGCACAAAACAGGAACGAAACTATGGCTACACCTTC.

The sample holds a few counts of this clonotype. The chain employs TRBV19 and TRBJ2-1, with TRBD2 as a possible D gene (6 bases). The CDR3 totals 13 residues. Trimming shortened V by 8 bases and J by 5 bases, and 13 bases separated the two germline ends. Germline loops: CDR1 LNHDA, CDR2 SQIVND (reference sequence). The CDR3 is CASLQRGNNEQFF. The CDR3 DNA follows: TGTGCCAGTCTCCAACGGGGGAACAATGAGCAGTTCTTC.

The CDR3 bases are TGTGCCAGCAGTCTCCCCCGGACAGGGTATGGCTACACCTTC. Protein sequence: CASSLPRTGYGYTF. The rearrangement uses TRBV28 and TRBJ1-2; TRBD1 agrees at 8 bases. The germline CDR1 and CDR2 sequences are MDHEN and SYDVKM. The CDR3 is 14 residues long. The ends lost 5 bases at V and 5 bases at J; junction bases unmatched: 7.

The chain employs TRBV7-9 and TRBJ2-2; 9 nucleotides align to TRBD1. Germline V gene sequence: CDR1 SEHNR, CDR2 FQNEAQ (reference sequence). V was clipped by 5 bases and J by 7 bases; unmatched bases: 2. The CDR3 contains 13 residues. DNA of the CDR3: TGTGCCAGCAGCGGACAGGGGTACGGGGAGCTGTTTTTT. Translation: CASSGQGYGELFF.

This sequence joins TRBV20-1 and TRBJ2-7; maybe TRBD2 (6 bases). CDR1 is DFQATT and CDR2 is SNEGSKA in the germline V gene (reference sequence). V dropped 5 bases and J dropped 5 bases, with 16 bases sitting between them. The CDR3 has 13 residues. The CDR3, as DNA: TGCAGTGCTGAGACCGGGAGTATCAACGAGCAGTACTTC. Protein sequence: CSAETGSINEQYF.

This clonotype turned up a few times. V and J are TRBV5-1 and TRBJ2-4; 11 positions match TRBD1. Per germline, CDR1 SGHRS and CDR2 YFSETQ. V shed 4 bases, J shed 7 bases, and the junction held 10 bases outside the gene matches. This CDR3 is 16 amino acids long. The DNA of the CDR3 is TGCGCCAGCAGCATATTTGGACAGGGGGCGCTGAACATTCAGTACTTC. Its protein product is CASSIFGQGALNIQYF.

Ten or more counts support this clonotype. The V call is TRBV30, the J call TRBJ2-7; possible D gene TRBD2, 5 bases. CDR1 GTSNPN and CDR2 SVGIG come from the germline V gene (reference sequence). The CDR3 is made up of 14 amino acids. The V gene lost 0 bases and the J gene lost 5 bases, with 14 bases spanning the gap. CDR3 amino acids: CAWSVAVPGNEQYF. The CDR3 DNA sequence: TGTGCCTGGAGTGTAGCGGTCCCTGGGAACGAGCAGTACTTC.

The CDR3 coding sequence is TGCAGTGGTCAGGGCCAGCAAGCGGCCCACAATGAGCAGTTCTTC. It specifies CSGQGQQAAHNEQFF. The chain carries TRBV20-1 and TRBJ2-1; D is perhaps TRBD1 or TRBD2 (5 bases each). This CDR3 comprises 15 residues. CDR1 and CDR2 (germline): DFQATT, SNEGSKA (reference sequence). V lost 7 bases and J 5 bases, leaving 21 bases between the germline ends.

Note on this clonotype: This may come from a read error, since a much larger clone is one base off. The V gene is TRBV2, the J gene TRBJ1-2, with D tentatively TRBD1 (5 bases). Deletions cut 8 bases from V and 6 bases from J, with 19 bases between. The germline V gene has CDR1 SNHLY and CDR2 FYNNEI. The CDR3 sequence is 14 residues long. The CDR3 bases are TGTGCCAGCGGTCGGCAGGGCCCTCAAGATGGCTACACCTTC. It is translated as CASGRQGPQDGYTF.